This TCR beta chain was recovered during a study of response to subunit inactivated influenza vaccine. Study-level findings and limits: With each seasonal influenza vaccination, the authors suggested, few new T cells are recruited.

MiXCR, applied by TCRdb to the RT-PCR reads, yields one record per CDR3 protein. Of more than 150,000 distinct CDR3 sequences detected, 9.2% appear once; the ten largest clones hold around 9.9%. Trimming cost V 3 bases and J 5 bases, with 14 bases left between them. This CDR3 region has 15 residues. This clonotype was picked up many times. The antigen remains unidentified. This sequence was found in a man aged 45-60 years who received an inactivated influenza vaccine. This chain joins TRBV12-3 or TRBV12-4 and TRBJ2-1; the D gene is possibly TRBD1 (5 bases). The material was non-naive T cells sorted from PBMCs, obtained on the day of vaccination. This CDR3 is CASSFYDSVNNEQFF. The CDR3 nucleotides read TGTGCCAGCAGTTTCTATGACAGCGTTAACAATGAGCAGTTCTTC.